The 14 T cell receptor beta chains below were found in one sample sequenced in a study of T cells in Graves' hyperthyroidism and ophthalmopathy. TCR beta CDR3 regions were amplified from RNA. In the first-round RT-PCR of the TCR CDR3, the HTBI primer set was used. TCRdb recomputed calls from the multiplex PCR reads with MiXCR, one row per CDR3 protein. The table includes fewer than 700,000 distinct CDR3 sequences, 17% detected once. Sequenced material: blood. The source is a woman under 30 with Graves' ophthalmopathy.

With respect to this clonotype: With a much larger clone just one base away, this may be a read error. The chain is built from TRBV10-3 and TRBJ2-1, with D possibly TRBD2 on 5 matching bases. There are 15 residues in the CDR3. Trimming removed 0 bases from V and 3 bases from J, with 9 bases in between. Germline V gives CDR1 ENHRY, CDR2 SYGVKD. As DNA, the CDR3 is TGTGCCATCAGTGAGTCCCAAGCGGACTACAATGAGCAGTTCTTC. Protein sequence: CAISESQADYNEQFF.

This chain connects TRBV7-9 to TRBJ1-1; 7 bases are shared with TRBD1. After removal of 1 base from V and 5 bases from J, the junction contained 7 bases not matched to a gene. Germline CDR1 SEHNR, CDR2 FQNEAQ (reference sequence). The CDR3 is made up of 15 amino acids. CDR3 protein: CASSLERGRLTEAFF. The CDR3 DNA is TGTGCCAGCAGCTTAGAAAGGGGGCGGTTAACTGAAGCTTTCTTT.

V usage is TRBV5-8 and J usage is TRBJ2-2, with TRBD2 identical over 8 bases. The germline V gene has CDR1 SGHTS and CDR2 YDEGEE. The CDR3 is 15 residues long. V lost 7 bases and J lost 6; bases outside the gene matches: 11. CDR3 sequence reads: CASGHMSGGAGELFF. CDR3 bases: TGTGCCAGCGGACACATGAGCGGGGGTGCCGGGGAGCTGTTTTTT.

Ten or more counts support this clonotype. The V gene is TRBV18, the J gene TRBJ2-1; 11 bases agree with TRBD2. The trim removed 2 bases at V and 3 bases at J, leaving 9 bases unmatched. Germline CDR1 is KGHSH and CDR2 is LQKENI. This CDR3 contains 18 residues. The CDR3 nucleotides are TGTGCCAGCTCACCAGCGGGGAAACTAGCGGGAGTCTACAATGAGCAGTTCTTC. Translating it yields CASSPAGKLAGVYNEQFF.

This clonotype was seen ten or more times. V gene TRBV6-1 combines with J gene TRBJ2-7; D is ambiguous. V lost 3 bases and J 4 bases, leaving 1 base between the germline ends. CDR1 is MNHNS, CDR2 SASEGT, per germline. The CDR3 has 10 residues. CDR3 DNA sequence: TGTGCCAGCAGTGAGTACGAGCAGTACTTC. Protein sequence: CASSEYEQYF.

The chain combines TRBV20-1 with TRBJ2-5; TRBD2 aligns across 10 bases. Germline-derived CDR1 and CDR2 are DFQATT and SNEGSKA (reference sequence). V lost 3 bases to trimming and J lost 0 bases; unmatched junction nucleotides: 1. The CDR3 is made up of 14 amino acids. The CDR3 region is CSARGLAHQETQYF. The CDR3 DNA is TGCAGTGCTAGGGGACTAGCGCACCAAGAGACCCAGTACTTC.

This clonotype was recorded at least ten times. The genes are TRBV27 and TRBJ1-1; TRBD1 matches 7 bases. CDR1 and CDR2 (germline): MNHEY, SMNVEV (reference sequence). J was trimmed by 4 bases and V by 5 bases; bases with no gene match: 13. This CDR3 comprises 16 residues. CDR3 region: CASSPRQGKSSTEAFF. Written as DNA, the CDR3 is TGTGCCAGCAGTCCCAGACAGGGTAAAAGTAGCACTGAAGCTTTCTTT.

This clonotype was seen ten or more times. The chain employs TRBV28 and TRBJ2-7; TRBD1 matches at 7 bases. There are 14 residues in the CDR3. Germline CDR1 MDHEN, CDR2 SYDVKM. V lost 7 bases and J lost 5; bases outside the gene matches: 11. CDR3 bases: TGTGCCAGCACCTCCGTTCCCGACAGGGACGAGCAGTACTTC. Translation gives CASTSVPDRDEQYF.

The chain uses TRBV24-1 and TRBJ2-1; the D gene is possibly TRBD1 (6 bases). The CDR3 runs to 16 residues. V lost 4 bases, J lost 8 bases, and 20 bases lay in between. The germline CDR1 and CDR2 sequences are KGHDR and SFDVKD. The CDR3 sequence: CATSDSTDRMVDEQFF. The CDR3 nucleotides read TGTGCCACCAGTGACTCTACCGACAGGATGGTCGATGAGCAGTTCTTC.

This clonotype was detected many times. The chain joins TRBV27 to TRBJ1-5, with D possibly being TRBD1 (5 bases). Germline CDR1 MNHEY, CDR2 SMNVEV (reference sequence). Trimming took 5 bases from V and 6 from J, leaving 14 bases between them. The CDR3 length is 14 residues. CDR3 sequence (DNA): TGTGCCAGCAGTGAACGGGGCGCGGGTCAGCCCCAGCATTTT. Amino acid sequence: CASSERGAGQPQHF.

This clonotype was detected a few times. The rearrangement joins TRBV7-9 to TRBJ1-3; D gene unclear. This CDR3 contains 14 residues. V lost 6 bases and J lost 0, with 9 bases in between. Per germline, CDR1 SEHNR and CDR2 FQNEAQ (reference sequence). CDR3 sequence reads: CASRPLDSGNTIYF. The CDR3 DNA is TGTGCCAGCAGGCCGCTGGACTCTGGAAACACCATATATTTT. Full variable domain (missing parts from reference TRBV7-9 and TRBJ1-3): DTGVSQNPRHKITKRGQNVTFRCDPISEHNRLYWYRQTLGQGPEFLTYFQNEAQLEKSRLLSDRFSAERPKGSFSTLEIQRTEQGDSAMYLCASRPLDSGNTIYFGEGSWLTVV.

This clonotype appeared a few times. The chain couples TRBV13 to TRBJ2-2; tentative D call: TRBD2 (5 bases). Trimming cost V 1 base and J 1 base, with 13 bases left between them. The CDR3 contains 17 residues. From germline, CDR1 is PRHDT and CDR2 FYEKMQ (reference sequence). CDR3 nucleotides: TGTGCCAGCAGCTTAGTGTCGGGGTCGGGGAACACCGGGGAGCTGTTTTTT. Translating it yields CASSLVSGSGNTGELFF. Based on the CDR3 plus reference TRBV13 and TRBJ2-2, the full variable domain is AAGVIQSPRHLIKEKRETATLKCYPIPRHDTVYWYQQGPGQDPQFLISFYEKMQSDKGSIPDRFSAQQFSDYHSELNMSSLELGDSALYFCASSLVSGSGNTGELFFGEGSRLTVL.

This clonotype was counted between two and nine times. The chain joins TRBV3-1 to TRBJ1-2, with 7 bases aligning to TRBD1. V lost 3 bases to trimming and J lost 8 bases; unmatched junction nucleotides: 6. The germline CDR1 and CDR2 sequences are LGHDT and YNNKEL (reference sequence). This CDR3 comprises 13 residues. The chain's CDR3 is CASSHRQGSGYTF. DNA for the CDR3: TGTGCCAGCAGCCATAGACAGGGTAGCGGCTACACCTTC.

This clonotype showed up many times. The CDR3 here is CAISRGTAQYF. Written as DNA, the CDR3 is TGTGCCATCAGTAGGGGGACGGCGCAGTATTTT. The chain links TRBV10-3 to TRBJ2-3, with D possibly matching TRBD1 (6 bases). V lost 5 bases and J 10 bases, leaving 10 bases between the germline ends. The germline V gene has CDR1 ENHRY and CDR2 SYGVKD. The CDR3 is made up of 11 amino acids.